The rows below give T cell receptor beta chains drawn from one sample of a study of cytomegalovirus exposure and HLA in healthy donors. The table came from immunoSEQ multiplex PCR; TCRdb's copy has only in-frame clones and leaves some out. The repertoire holds 110,000 to 150,000 clones, with roughly 80% as singletons. Sequenced sample: PBMCs. These receptors were collected from a man aged 35 to 55 in good health and CMV-seronegative. The CDR3 runs from the conserved cysteine through the conserved F or W. D genes are given only for firm matches. Clone sizes are given selectively: once, few, many, or a class where the clone is expanded.

j_call: TRBJ1-4; clone_size: few; v_call: TRBV9; d_call: NA; cdr3_aa: CASSTTPTNEKLFF; cdr3_nt: TGTGCCAGCAGTACTACTCCAACTAATGAAAAACTGTTTTTT
j_call: TRBJ2-3; clone_size: NA; v_call: TRBV29-1; d_call: TRBD2; cdr3_aa: CSVEGLHSSEARTDTQYF; cdr3_nt: TGCAGCGTTGAGGGACTACACTCTTCCGAGGCTCGCACAGATACGCAGTATTTT
j_call: TRBJ2-3; clone_size: NA; v_call: TRBV10-3; d_call: NA; cdr3_aa: CAISESGGGSTDTQYF; cdr3_nt: TGTGCCATCAGTGAGTCTGGGGGCGGGAGCACAGATACGCAGTATTTT
j_call: TRBJ2-2; clone_size: NA; v_call: TRBV7-8; d_call: NA; cdr3_aa: CASSPRGWTTNTGELFF; cdr3_nt: TGTGCCAGCAGTCCTCGGGGGTGGACAACGAACACCGGGGAGCTGTTTTTT
j_call: TRBJ2-2; clone_size: NA; v_call: TRBV7-2; d_call: TRBD1; cdr3_aa: CASSLQGSNTGELFF; cdr3_nt: TGTGCCAGCAGCCTACAGGGGAGTAACACCGGGGAGCTGTTTTTT
j_call: TRBJ1-1; clone_size: NA; v_call: TRBV7-3; d_call: TRBD1; cdr3_aa: CASSLGTGWNTEAFF; cdr3_nt: TGTGCCAGCAGCCTCGGGACAGGTTGGAACACTGAAGCTTTCTTT
j_call: TRBJ1-4; clone_size: NA; v_call: TRBV29-1; d_call: NA; cdr3_aa: CSVALVGRNEKLFF; cdr3_nt: TGCAGCGTTGCTTTGGTCGGGAGGAATGAAAAACTGTTTTTT
j_call: TRBJ2-7; clone_size: NA; v_call: TRBV7-9; d_call: TRBD1; cdr3_aa: CASSSRSRGLGYEQYF; cdr3_nt: TGTGCCAGCAGCTCGAGGAGCAGGGGGCTAGGCTACGAGCAGTACTTC
j_call: TRBJ1-1; clone_size: NA; v_call: TRBV5-1; d_call: NA; cdr3_aa: CASSSGAADSQAFF; cdr3_nt: TGCGCCAGCAGCTCAGGAGCCGCGGACAGTCAAGCTTTCTTT
j_call: TRBJ2-3; clone_size: NA; v_call: TRBV7-3; d_call: NA; cdr3_aa: CASSLERQDTQYF; cdr3_nt: TGTGCCAGCAGCCTTGAAAGACAAGATACGCAGTATTTT